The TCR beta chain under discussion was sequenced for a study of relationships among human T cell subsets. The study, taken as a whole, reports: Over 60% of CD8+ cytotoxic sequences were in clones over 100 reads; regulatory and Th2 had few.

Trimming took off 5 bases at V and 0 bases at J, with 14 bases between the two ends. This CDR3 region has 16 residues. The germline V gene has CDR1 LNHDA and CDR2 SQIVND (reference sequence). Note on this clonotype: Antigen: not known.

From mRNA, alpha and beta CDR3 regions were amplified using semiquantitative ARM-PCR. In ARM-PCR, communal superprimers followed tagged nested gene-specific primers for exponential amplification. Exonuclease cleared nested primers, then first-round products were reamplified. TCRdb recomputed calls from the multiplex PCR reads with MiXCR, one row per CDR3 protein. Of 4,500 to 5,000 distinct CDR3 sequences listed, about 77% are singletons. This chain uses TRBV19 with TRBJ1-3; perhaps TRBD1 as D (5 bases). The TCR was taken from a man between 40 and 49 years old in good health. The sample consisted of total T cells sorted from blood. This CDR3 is CASSAPGPSSGNTIYF. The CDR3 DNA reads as TGTGCCAGTAGTGCCCCGGGACCGAGCTCTGGAAACACCATATATTTT. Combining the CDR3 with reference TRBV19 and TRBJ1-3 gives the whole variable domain DGGITQSPKYLFRKEGQNVTLSCEQNLNHDAMYWYRQDPGQGLRLIYYSQIVNDFQKGDIAEGYSVSREKKESFPLTVTSAQKNPTAFYLCASSAPGPSSGNTIYFGEGSWLTVV.